This T cell receptor (beta chain) was captured in a study of cytotoxic CD8 clonotypes in ibrutinib-treated CLL. In the study overall: The study recorded mean values of around 250,000 productive templates and 100,000 or so productive rearrangements per sample. Overall study results and limits: Whereas clonality rose at ibrutinib response, it declined toward baseline at progression. Shared public clonotypes were rare, and on treatment they either got smaller or stayed the same.

Deep sequencing aimed at 1 in 200,000 to 1 in 1 million T cells' resolution. TCRdb keeps only in-frame clones here, not all; method: immunoSEQ multiplex PCR. The sample consists of roughly 250,000 clones, roughly 74% of them appearing once. CDR1 is LGHNT, CDR2 FRNRAP, per germline. CDR3 size: 14 residues. Trimming left V 7 bases short and J 6 bases short, with 16 bases between. This clone appeared a few times. No antigen is known for it. This TCR derives from a human donor with chronic lymphocytic leukemia. The genes are TRBV12-5 and TRBJ1-5; a possible D gene is TRBD1 (5 bases). Sequenced here: PBMCs, sampled after 24 months of ibrutinib treatment. The CDR3, as DNA: TGTGCTAGTGTCAACCTCACGGGGGGTCAGCCCCAGCATTTT. Its translation is CASVNLTGGQPQHF.